This paragraph covers one TCR beta chain sequence. The time point here: pretreatment peripheral blood. The data belong to a study of PD-L1 blockade in urothelial cancer. For the study at large: Administration of atezolizumab to patients began in the mid-2010s, at 1,200 mg intravenously every 3 weeks. Anywhere from 0 to 3 prior chemotherapy regimens had been received by patients. About nine tenths of the roughly 30 patients comprised males who had bladder-origin urothelial cancer.

Germline CDR1 SNHLY, CDR2 FYNNEI. The V and J ends lost 7 bases and 0 bases, in that order; junction bases with no gene match: 6. The CDR3 length is 14 residues. TCR analog templates of synthetic origin were spiked into each PCR. This table comes from immunoSEQ multiplex PCR, and its TCRdb copy is limited to in-frame clones, with some not included. The sample includes 86,000 or so clones, more than 75% of them seen just once. The source was PBMCs, collected around atezolizumab (anti-PD-L1) treatment. This receptor was taken from a man between 60 and 75 years old with urothelial cancer. This rearrangement joins TRBV2 to TRBJ2-7; the match to TRBD1 covers 7 bases. Here the CDR3 DNA reads TGTGCCAGCAAAACGGACAGGAGCTCCTACGAGCAGTACTTC. As protein: CASKTDRSSYEQYF.